This T cell receptor (beta chain) was captured in a study of technical replicates of blood from four donors. Profiled with immunoSEQ multiplex PCR; TCRdb holds only in-frame clones, not every one. The data show 75,000 to 95,000 clones, around 94% seen once. The clonotype was recovered from a human donor in good health. Sequencing used T cells isolated from PBMCs.

CDR3 in amino acids: CASSYSEPGGAYGYTF. CDR3 bases: TGTGCCAGCAGTTACTCCGAGCCAGGGGGCGCCTATGGCTACACCTTC. This rearrangement joins TRBV6-5 to TRBJ1-2; 8 nucleotides line up with TRBD1. The CDR3 consists of 16 residues. The junction had 7 bases not matched to a gene; V was cut back by 0 bases and J by 4 bases. CDR1 MNHEY and CDR2 SVGAGI come from the germline V gene.